Described below is a single T cell receptor beta chain sequence and its context. Its antigen is as yet unknown. CDR3 length equals 14 residues. V lost 1 base and J 1 base, leaving 7 bases between the germline ends. CDR1 is MNHNS, CDR2 SASEGT, per germline. Rectal tissue came from one to two pinch biopsies taken at colonoscopy. This specimen comes from a study of pediatric ulcerative colitis. Sequencing was at survey level. This table comes from immunoSEQ multiplex PCR, and its TCRdb copy is limited to in-frame clones, with some not included. Of tens of thousands of clones in the sample, roughly 70% were seen once. General study findings and limits: Total lymphocyte DNA, not sorted subsets, was the template. Compared with controls, ulcerative colitis showed greater blood-rectum clone sharing.

The genes are TRBV6-1 and TRBJ2-5; D not resolved. The specimen was gut tissue. The source of this sequence is a boy aged 10-17 years with severe ulcerative colitis. The CDR3 nucleotides read TGTGCCAGCAGTGAAGGGGGTCCCCAAGAGACCCAGTACTTC. Amino acid sequence: CASSEGGPQETQYF.